This T cell receptor beta chain was sequenced during a study of CD8 T cells in Susac syndrome. Random hexamers served to reverse transcribe about 0.45 to 1 ug RNA. TCRdb called the immunoSEQ multiplex PCR reads again in MiXCR, with one record for every CDR3 protein. The sample comprises about 290,000 distinct CDR3 sequences, approximately 90% of which are singletons, and less than 0.2% rests with the top ten. Germline CDR1 reads MGHRA; CDR2 reads YSYEKL. CDR3 size: 15 residues. Trimming removed 4 bases at V and 4 bases at J, with 15 bases between. The patients who served as multiple sclerosis controls were treatment-naive and had stable or active relapsing-remitting disease that fulfilled the revised McDonald criteria.

The chain recombines TRBV4-1 with TRBJ2-3; D may be TRBD1 or TRBD2 (5 bases each). This clonotype originated in a human donor with multiple sclerosis. The sample consisted of CD8+ T cells from PBMCs. The CDR3 DNA is TGCGCCAGCAGCCCTACGTTTCTGGGGGCAGATACGCAGTATTTT. This sequence encodes CASSPTFLGADTQYF.